Listed below are T cell receptor beta chains from one sample, sequenced in a study of PD-1 blockade in classical Hodgkin lymphoma. The repertoire was sequenced with immunoSEQ multiplex PCR; TCRdb's copy has only in-frame clones and lacks some. The data show 55,000 to 60,000 clones, around 93% seen once. The starting material was peripheral blood mononuclear cells (PBMCs), obtained before the second cycle of nivolumab. These receptors were obtained from a human donor with classical Hodgkin lymphoma. CDR3s include the opening cysteine and the closing phenylalanine or tryptophan. D genes are given only for firm matches. Size values are once, few and many counts, or a class for expanded clones, and some rows have none.

d_call | clone_size | j_call | v_call | cdr3_nt | cdr3_aa
TRBD2 | . | TRBJ2-4 | TRBV27 | TGTGCCAGCAGTTTTTTGGGCCTAGCGGGCACCGAGGGAAACATTCAGTACTTC | CASSFLGLAGTEGNIQYF
. | once | TRBJ1-5 | TRBV2 | TGTGCCAGCAGTGAAAGCTGGGATCAGCCCCAGCATTTT | CASSESWDQPQHF
. | . | TRBJ2-7 | TRBV11-2 | TGTGCCAGCAGCTTAGGAAGCCCTGGGAACGAGCAGTACTTC | CASSLGSPGNEQYF
TRBD1 | once | TRBJ2-7 | TRBV9 | TGTGCCAGCAGCGTAGGAGGGGGACAGCGTTACGAGCAGTACTTC | CASSVGGGQRYEQYF
. | . | TRBJ2-7 | TRBV6-5 | TGTGCCAGCAGTTACAATGGGGTCAACGAGCAGTACTTC | CASSYNGVNEQYF
. | . | TRBJ2-1 | TRBV20-1 | TGCAGTGCCCCTAAGACGGATGAGCAGTTCTTC | CSAPKTDEQFF
TRBD2 | . | TRBJ2-7 | TRBV29-1 | TGCAGCGTTGAAGGGGAGGGACTCGTCTCCTACGAGCAGTACTTC | CSVEGEGLVSYEQYF
. | . | TRBJ2-6 | TRBV6-5 | TGTGCCAGCACATCCGGGCCCGGGGCCAACGTCCTGACTTTC | CASTSGPGANVLTF
. | . | TRBJ2-7 | TRBV4-1 | TGCGCCAGCAGCCAAGCGACAACCACCTACGAGCAGTACTTC | CASSQATTTYEQYF
. | . | TRBJ2-5 | TRBV27 | TGTGCCAGCAGTTTGTCAGGTCAAGAGACCCAGTACTTC | CASSLSGQETQYF
. | . | TRBJ1-1 | TRBV5-1 | TGCGCCAGCAGCTTGGCCGGATCAAACACTGAAGCTTTCTTT | CASSLAGSNTEAFF
. | . | TRBJ1-5 | TRBV9 | TGTGCCAGCAGCGTAGGAATCAATCAGCCCCAGCATTTT | CASSVGINQPQHF
. | once | TRBJ2-4 | TRBV4-1 | TGCGCCAGCAGCCAGCCGGACCTAGCCAAAAACATTCAGTACTTC | CASSQPDLAKNIQYF
. | . | TRBJ2-7 | TRBV5-4 | TGTGCCAGCAGCTTGGGGGTTAACTACGAGCAGTACTTC | CASSLGVNYEQYF
. | . | TRBJ2-1 | TRBV6-6 | TGTGCCAGCAGCTCGCACAGCTCCTACAATGAGCAGTTCTTC | CASSSHSSYNEQFF
. | . | TRBJ2-7 | TRBV4-1 | TGCGCCAGCAGCCAAGATGGTGGGGGGATAGGGTACGAGCAGTACTTC | CASSQDGGGIGYEQYF
. | . | TRBJ1-6 | TRBV7-3 | TGTGCCAGCAGCCAAACAGGGATTGATTCACCCCTCCACTTT | CASSQTGIDSPLHF
. | . | TRBJ2-3 | TRBV23-1 | TGCGCCAGCAGCCAATCCTGGAGTTGGGGCACAGATACGCAGTATTTT | CASSQSWSWGTDTQYF
. | . | TRBJ1-6 | TRBV19 | TGTGCCAGTAGTATCGAGCTGTGGGGTATGACACCCCTCCACTTT | CASSIELWGMTPLHF
. | . | TRBJ1-3 | TRBV5-8 | TGTGCCAGCAGCTTGGAGGGCTCTGGAAACACCATATATTTT | CASSLEGSGNTIYF
. | . | TRBJ1-1 | TRBV5-1 | TGCGCCAGCAGCTTGTCGGGGGGCAGAGAAGCTTTCTTT | CASSLSGGREAFF
TRBD1 | . | TRBJ1-1 | TRBV19 | TGTGCCAGTAGAGTGACAGGGGACAACACTGAAGCTTTCTTT | CASRVTGDNTEAFF
TRBD1 | . | TRBJ2-7 | TRBV5-1 | TGCGCCAGCAGCTTGGCTCTACAGGGGGACTACGAGCAGTACTTC | CASSLALQGDYEQYF
. | . | TRBJ1-4 | TRBV10-3 | TGTGCCATCAGTGAGTCGACAGAAGTTAATGAAAAACTGTTTTTT | CAISESTEVNEKLFF
. | . | TRBJ2-1 | TRBV6-5 | TGTGCCAGCAGCCAAGGGGTAGGGGAGCAGTTCTTC | CASSQGVGEQFF
. | . | TRBJ1-5 | TRBV6-6 | TGTGCCAGCAGTTACGGGGGTTATCAGCCCCAGCATTTT | CASSYGGYQPQHF
TRBD1 | . | TRBJ1-5 | TRBV28 | TGTGCCAGCAGTATCAGACAGGGCCCGCTTGTATATAGCAATCAGCCCCAGCATTTT | CASSIRQGPLVYSNQPQHF
. | . | TRBJ2-3 | TRBV6-5 | TGTGCCAGCAGTTACGGGGGAAAAGCCCTCACAGATACGCAGTATTTT | CASSYGGKALTDTQYF
. | . | TRBJ2-4 | TRBV27 | TGTGCCAGCAGTCCCAGCTGGCAGGCCAAAAACATTCAGTACTTC | CASSPSWQAKNIQYF
. | . | TRBJ1-5 | TRBV5-8 | TGTGCCAGCAGCTTGGACTTAGGGCCAGGGGTCTTCAATCAGCCCCAGCATTTT | CASSLDLGPGVFNQPQHF
. | . | TRBJ2-5 | TRBV7-9 | TGTGCCAGCAGCACCCGGTACCAAGAGACCCAGTACTTC | CASSTRYQETQYF